This T cell receptor beta chain was identified during a study of glioma-infiltrating T cells. TCR alpha and beta CDR3 regions were amplified from RNA using iRepertoire nested multiplex PCR. For one-step reverse transcription and amplification, about 85-400 ng of tissue mRNA or PBMC total RNA was used. TCRdb re-derived calls from the multiplex PCR reads in MiXCR, one entry per CDR3 protein. The sample gives roughly 100,000 distinct CDR3 sequences, around 31% of which show up once; about 40% is in the top ten. Study-level findings and limits: Very few CDR3 sequences were shared between tissue and blood. Above-expected tissue-blood divergence occurred in all gliomas, most in low-grade ones.

The sample holds a few counts of this clonotype. Antigen specificity is unknown. With V trimmed by 0 bases and J by 6 bases, 4 bases remained unmatched. Looked up from germline, CDR1 is SGHNT and CDR2 is YYREEE (reference sequence). The CDR3 sequence is 15 residues long. The clonotype originates from a human donor with low-grade glioma or glioblastoma, undergoing nonglioma brain surgery, or in good health (not recorded which). The chain has TRBV5-4 and TRBJ2-4; TRBD1 matches at 9 bases. The sequencing input was glioma tissue, nonneoplastic brain tissue, or PBMCs (not recorded which). The CDR3 region is CASSLAGTGINIQYF. Here the CDR3 DNA reads TGTGCCAGCAGCTTGGCCGGGACAGGGATAAACATTCAGTACTTC.